The sequence of this T cell receptor (beta chain) was determined in a study of T cell responses to AZD1222 COVID-19 vaccine. This clone was recorded only once. Its antigen is still unknown. Clones were sequenced by immunoSEQ multiplex PCR, and TCRdb holds only the in-frame ones, with some missing. The profile shows approximately 81,000 clones, about four fifths of them singletons. General study results and limits: Unmutated variant regions are reportedly targeted by nearly half of spike-specific TCRs. Only a handful of individuals given AZD1222 were seropositive at baseline. Vaccination with two AZD1222 doses was followed by a rise in Spike-specific TCR breadth and depth.

Looked up from germline, CDR1 is DFQATT and CDR2 is SNEGSKA (reference sequence). The CDR3 spans 12 residues. Trimming stripped 3 bases from V and 4 bases from J, with 10 bases between. The sequence derives from an adult who received the AZD1222 COVID-19 vaccine. J is TRBJ2-7 and V is TRBV20-1; maybe TRBD1 (6 bases). The source material was peripheral blood, sampled 28 days after the second AZD1222 dose. The CDR3 loop is CSASSRGYEQYF. As DNA, the CDR3 is TGCAGTGCTAGTTCAAGGGGGTACGAGCAGTACTTC.